A selection of T cell receptor beta chains follows, all from one sample in a study of CD8+CD57+ T cells in acquired aplastic anemia. One entry per CDR3 protein, called by TCRdb with MiXCR from the reads. The sample lists about 420,000 distinct CDR3 sequences, around 68% occurring once. The sample comprised sorted CD4+, CD8+, or CD8+CD57+ T cells (not recorded which) from PBMCs. Every receptor here comes from a human donor in good health, serving as a control. Each CDR3 is given with its conserved first and last residue.

cdr3_aa,j_call,v_call
CASSLALWGNSPLHF,TRBJ1-6,TRBV5-4
CASSLGGVDQTQHF,TRBJ1-5,TRBV7-2
CASIVQQKTDQLLF,TRBJ2-2,TRBV7-2
CASSPRQENTGELFF,TRBJ2-2,TRBV19
CATSATDRFRADTQYF,TRBJ2-3,TRBV24-1
CASRYYSTDTEAFF,TRBJ1-1,TRBV5-4
CAWQGYDGYTF,TRBJ1-2,TRBV30
CASSARYEQYF,TRBJ2-7,TRBV2
CASSFHLPSGNTDYF,TRBJ2-7,TRBV7-9
CASSPGRAGGYTFFF,TRBJ2-2,TRBV7-8
CASSFGLPGDTQYF,TRBJ2-3,TRBV7-2
CASSPRLASDTQELFF,TRBJ2-2,TRBV7-2
CAISSPMGGGLTGELFF,TRBJ2-2,TRBV5-5
CASSLGTNNTSSF,TRBJ1-2,TRBV7-8
CASSAGRALANYGYTF,TRBJ1-2,TRBV9
CASSSSLSEQETQYF,TRBJ2-5,TRBV7-7
CASSLAPNEQFIEAFF,TRBJ1-1,TRBV7-3
CASSEEGDSPLHF,TRBJ1-6,TRBV2
CASSLRQGRGYTF,TRBJ1-2,TRBV6-6
CAWSQGVGNTIYF,TRBJ1-3,TRBV30
CASSIAGLNYGYTF,TRBJ1-2,TRBV19
CASSLADRDIGSPLHF,TRBJ1-6,TRBV7-7
CASSRRLVYEQYF,TRBJ2-7,TRBV5-4
CSALWTANTEAFF,TRBJ1-1,TRBV20-1
CASSFSGTSRTQETQYF,TRBJ2-5,TRBV7-2
CSVGTGDQTEAGF,TRBJ1-1,TRBV29-1
CASSLTGCAPHQNYGF,TRBJ2-5,TRBV2
CASSVGRGVYNEQFF,TRBJ2-1,TRBV19
CASSVSQGVTDTQYF,TRBJ2-3,TRBV6-1
CATSRVRDEPGDTQYF,TRBJ2-3,TRBV5-1
CASGGVRDLNTEAFF,TRBJ1-1,TRBV2
CASTTGQGMNTEAFF,TRBJ1-1,TRBV19
CASSSITGGVETQYF,TRBJ2-5,TRBV5-6
CASSELDMTGASYEQYF,TRBJ2-7,TRBV10-1
CAISVPDSEYGYTF,TRBJ1-2,TRBV9
CASSERFGGTEAFF,TRBJ1-1,TRBV2
CASSAGTSGAQYF,TRBJ2-3,TRBV7-3
CASSPFLGAGTEAFF,TRBJ1-1,TRBV6-5
CASSLIPVHKTQYF,TRBJ2-5,TRBV7-2
CSANTQGFSYGYTF,TRBJ1-2,TRBV20-1
CSAEGRKANTEAFF,TRBJ1-1,TRBV20-1
CASSRGGGVTGGLFF,TRBJ1-2,TRBV2
CSARYWNEQSQYF,TRBJ2-3,TRBV20-1
CASRRQRGVVGALFF,TRBJ2-2,TRBV7-3
CASSPGGTLKYF,TRBJ2-3,TRBV7-2
CASSIRDGTFF,TRBJ1-1,TRBV7-2
CSARDSGFGKPQHF,TRBJ1-5,TRBV20-1
CASSALDGIQPQHF,TRBJ1-5,TRBV25-1
CASSPGTVSNQPQHF,TRBJ1-5,TRBV19
CSVRQGDDTQYF,TRBJ2-3,TRBV29-1
CASSQGEGTHTDTQYF,TRBJ2-3,TRBV5-1
CASSATGAGDSPLHF,TRBJ1-6,TRBV19
CASDKAGERPANYGYTF,TRBJ1-2,TRBV11-3
CASSHTGQGNYGYTF,TRBJ1-2,TRBV3-2
CASSSRTSGRYNEQFF,TRBJ2-1,TRBV19